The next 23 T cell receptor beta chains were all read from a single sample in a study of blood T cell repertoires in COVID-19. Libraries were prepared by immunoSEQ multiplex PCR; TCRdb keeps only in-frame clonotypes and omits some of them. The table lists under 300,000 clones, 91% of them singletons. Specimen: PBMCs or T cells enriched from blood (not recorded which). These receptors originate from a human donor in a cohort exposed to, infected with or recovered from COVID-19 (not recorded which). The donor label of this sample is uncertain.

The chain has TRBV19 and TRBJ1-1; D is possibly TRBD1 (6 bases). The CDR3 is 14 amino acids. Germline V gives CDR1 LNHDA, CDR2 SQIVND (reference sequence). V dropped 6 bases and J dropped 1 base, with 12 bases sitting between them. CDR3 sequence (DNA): TGTGCCAGTAGGCTGACAGGACCGAACACTGAAGCTTTCTTT. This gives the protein CASRLTGPNTEAFF.

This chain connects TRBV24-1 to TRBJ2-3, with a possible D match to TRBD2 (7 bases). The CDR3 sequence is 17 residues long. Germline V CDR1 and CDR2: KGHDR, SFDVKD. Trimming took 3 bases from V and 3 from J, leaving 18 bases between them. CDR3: CATSDILGGERTDTQYF. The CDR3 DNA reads TGTGCCACCAGTGATATTTTAGGGGGGGAGAGGACAGATACGCAGTATTTT.

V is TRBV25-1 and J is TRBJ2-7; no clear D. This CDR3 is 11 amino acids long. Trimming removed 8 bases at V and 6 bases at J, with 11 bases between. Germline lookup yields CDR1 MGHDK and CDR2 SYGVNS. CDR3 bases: TGTGCCAGCGGAGATGGAAGCGAGCAGTACTTC. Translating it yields CASGDGSEQYF.

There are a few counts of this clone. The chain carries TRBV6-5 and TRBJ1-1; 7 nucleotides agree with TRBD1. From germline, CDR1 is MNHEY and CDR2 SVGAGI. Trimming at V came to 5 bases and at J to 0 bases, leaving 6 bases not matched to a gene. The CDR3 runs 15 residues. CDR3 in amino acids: CASSNRGSMNTEAFF. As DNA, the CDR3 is TGTGCCAGCAGTAACAGGGGTTCCATGAACACTGAAGCTTTCTTT.

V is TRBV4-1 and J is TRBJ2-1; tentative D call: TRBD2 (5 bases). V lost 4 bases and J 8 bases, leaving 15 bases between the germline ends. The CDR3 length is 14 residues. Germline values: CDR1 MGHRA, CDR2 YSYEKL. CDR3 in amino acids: CASSPRPGGDEQFF. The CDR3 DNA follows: TGCGCCAGCAGCCCTAGGCCCGGAGGCGATGAGCAGTTCTTC.

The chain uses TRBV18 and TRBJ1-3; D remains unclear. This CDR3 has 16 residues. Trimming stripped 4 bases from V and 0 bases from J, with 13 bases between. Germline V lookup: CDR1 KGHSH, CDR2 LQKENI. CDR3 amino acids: CASSRAADASGNTIYF. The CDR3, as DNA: TGTGCCAGCTCACGGGCAGCTGATGCCTCTGGAAACACCATATATTTT.

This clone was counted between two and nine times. DNA of the CDR3: TGCAGTGCTAGTAAGGGGGTTGTTAATGAAAAACTGTTTTTT. Translating it yields CSASKGVVNEKLFF. The genes are TRBV20-1 and TRBJ1-4; D may be TRBD1 (6 bases). The CDR3 is made up of 14 amino acids. CDR1 DFQATT and CDR2 SNEGSKA come from the germline V gene (reference sequence). Trimming took 3 bases from V and 4 from J, leaving 12 bases between them.

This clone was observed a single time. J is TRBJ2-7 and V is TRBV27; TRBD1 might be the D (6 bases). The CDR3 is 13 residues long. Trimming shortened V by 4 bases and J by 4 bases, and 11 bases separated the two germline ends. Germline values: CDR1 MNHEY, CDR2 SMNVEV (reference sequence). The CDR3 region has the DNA TGTGCCAGCAGTTACCAGGGGCATTACGAGCAGTACTTC. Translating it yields CASSYQGHYEQYF.

CDR3 DNA sequence: TGTGCCAGCAGTGCAAGGGGGTTCACCGGGGAGCTGTTTTTT. Residues: CASSARGFTGELFF. V usage is TRBV9 and J usage is TRBJ2-2; D perhaps matches TRBD1 (6 bases). This CDR3 has 14 residues. Germline CDR1 reads SGDLS; CDR2 reads YYNGEE. Trimming removed 5 bases at V and 4 bases at J, with 12 bases between. The full variable domain, in which reference TRBV9 and TRBJ2-2 provide the parts outside the CDR3, is DSGVTQTPKHLITATGQRVTLRCSPRSGDLSVYWYQQSLDQGLQFLIQYYNGEERAKGNILERFSAQQFPDLHSELNLSSLELGDSALYFCASSARGFTGELFFGEGSRLTVL.

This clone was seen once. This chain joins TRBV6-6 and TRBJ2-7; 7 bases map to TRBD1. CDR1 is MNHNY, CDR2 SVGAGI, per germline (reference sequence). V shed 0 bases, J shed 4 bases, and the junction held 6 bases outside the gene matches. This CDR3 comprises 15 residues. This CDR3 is CASSYSTRTGYEQYF. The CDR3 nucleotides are TGTGCCAGCAGTTACTCGACCAGGACAGGTTACGAGCAGTACTTC.

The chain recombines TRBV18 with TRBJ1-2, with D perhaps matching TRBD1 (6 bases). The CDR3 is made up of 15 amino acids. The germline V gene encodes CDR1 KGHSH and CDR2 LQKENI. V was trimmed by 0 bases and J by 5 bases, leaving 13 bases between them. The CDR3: CASSPPTGLGYGYTF. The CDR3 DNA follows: TGTGCCAGCTCACCACCTACAGGGCTTGGGTATGGCTACACCTTC.

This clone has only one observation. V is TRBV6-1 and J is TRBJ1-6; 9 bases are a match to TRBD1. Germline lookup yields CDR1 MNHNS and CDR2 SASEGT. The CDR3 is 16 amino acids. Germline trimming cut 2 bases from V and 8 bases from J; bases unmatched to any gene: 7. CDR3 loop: CASSERKGQGYSPLHF. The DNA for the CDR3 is TGTGCCAGCAGTGAAAGGAAGGGACAGGGTTATTCACCCCTCCACTTT.

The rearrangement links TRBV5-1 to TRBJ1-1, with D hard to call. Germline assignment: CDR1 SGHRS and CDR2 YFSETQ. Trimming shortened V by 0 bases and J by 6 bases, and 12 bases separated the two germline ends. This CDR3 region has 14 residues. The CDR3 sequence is CASSLGVGSAEAFF. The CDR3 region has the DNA TGCGCCAGCAGCTTGGGGGTAGGTAGCGCTGAAGCTTTCTTT.

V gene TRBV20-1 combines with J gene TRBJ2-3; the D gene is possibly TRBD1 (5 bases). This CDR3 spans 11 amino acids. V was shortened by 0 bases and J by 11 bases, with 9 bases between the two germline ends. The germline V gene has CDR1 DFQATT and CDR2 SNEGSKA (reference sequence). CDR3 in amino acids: CSAREGDRQYF. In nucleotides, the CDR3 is TGCAGTGCTAGAGAAGGCGACAGGCAGTATTTT.

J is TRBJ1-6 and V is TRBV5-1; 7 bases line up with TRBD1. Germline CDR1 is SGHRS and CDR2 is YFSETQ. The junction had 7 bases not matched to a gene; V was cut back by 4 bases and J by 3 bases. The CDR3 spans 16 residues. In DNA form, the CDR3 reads TGCGCCAGCAGCATACGGACAGGCGGCTATAATTCACCCCTCCACTTT. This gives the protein CASSIRTGGYNSPLHF.

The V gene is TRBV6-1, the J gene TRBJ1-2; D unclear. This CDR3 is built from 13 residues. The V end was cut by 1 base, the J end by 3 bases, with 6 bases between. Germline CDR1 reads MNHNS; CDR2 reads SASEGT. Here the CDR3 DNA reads TGTGCCAGCAGTGAAGTCAGATACTATGGCTACACCTTC. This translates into CASSEVRYYGYTF.

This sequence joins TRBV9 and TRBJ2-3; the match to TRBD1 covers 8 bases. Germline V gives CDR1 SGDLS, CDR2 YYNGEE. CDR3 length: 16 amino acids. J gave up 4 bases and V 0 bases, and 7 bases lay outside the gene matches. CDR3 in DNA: TGTGCCAGCAGCGTAGGGTGGGGCAGGGGGCCAGATACGCAGTATTTT. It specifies CASSVGWGRGPDTQYF.

The CDR3 bases are TGTGCCAGTAGTGCAGAGGCAGGGGCCACCTTCTTAGCTAATGAAAAACTGTTTTTT. It is translated as CASSAEAGATFLANEKLFF. The chain joins TRBV19 to TRBJ1-4, with TRBD1 as a possible D gene (6 bases). Trimming left V 5 bases short and J 3 bases short, with 25 bases between. Germline values: CDR1 LNHDA, CDR2 SQIVND (reference sequence). The CDR3 covers 19 residues.

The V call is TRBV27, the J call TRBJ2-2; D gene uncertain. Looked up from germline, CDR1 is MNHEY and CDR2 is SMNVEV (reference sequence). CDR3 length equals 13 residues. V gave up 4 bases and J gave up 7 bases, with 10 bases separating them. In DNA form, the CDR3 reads TGTGCCAGCAGTTGGGCTAAGAGCGGGGAGCTGTTTTTT. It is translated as CASSWAKSGELFF.

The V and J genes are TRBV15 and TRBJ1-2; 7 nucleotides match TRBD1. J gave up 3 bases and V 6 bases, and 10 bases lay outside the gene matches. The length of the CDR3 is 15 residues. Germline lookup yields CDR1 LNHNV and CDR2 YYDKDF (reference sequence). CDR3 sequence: CATSPFSRGDYGYTF. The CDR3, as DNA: TGTGCCACCAGTCCGTTCTCCAGGGGGGACTATGGCTACACCTTC.

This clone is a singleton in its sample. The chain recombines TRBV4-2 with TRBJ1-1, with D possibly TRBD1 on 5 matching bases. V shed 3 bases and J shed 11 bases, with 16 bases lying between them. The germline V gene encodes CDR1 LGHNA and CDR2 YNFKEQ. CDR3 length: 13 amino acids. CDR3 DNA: TGTGCCAGCAGCCAGGGGGGAGTGGACCGGGCTTTCTTT. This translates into CASSQGGVDRAFF.

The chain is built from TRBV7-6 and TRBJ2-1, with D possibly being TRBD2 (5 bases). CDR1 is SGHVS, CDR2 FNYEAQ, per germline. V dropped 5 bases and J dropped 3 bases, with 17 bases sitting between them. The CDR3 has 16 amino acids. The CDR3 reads CASSLLPSTYYNEQFF. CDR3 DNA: TGTGCCAGCAGCCTTCTACCTAGCACATACTACAATGAGCAGTTCTTC.

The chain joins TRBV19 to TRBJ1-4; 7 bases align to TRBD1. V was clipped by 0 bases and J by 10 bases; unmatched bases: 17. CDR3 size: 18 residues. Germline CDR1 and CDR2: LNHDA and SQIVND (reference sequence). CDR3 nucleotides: TGTGCCAGTAGTATAGACGCTGGAGGGGGCCTACCGGGTGGAAAACTGTTTTTT. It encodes CASSIDAGGGLPGGKLFF.